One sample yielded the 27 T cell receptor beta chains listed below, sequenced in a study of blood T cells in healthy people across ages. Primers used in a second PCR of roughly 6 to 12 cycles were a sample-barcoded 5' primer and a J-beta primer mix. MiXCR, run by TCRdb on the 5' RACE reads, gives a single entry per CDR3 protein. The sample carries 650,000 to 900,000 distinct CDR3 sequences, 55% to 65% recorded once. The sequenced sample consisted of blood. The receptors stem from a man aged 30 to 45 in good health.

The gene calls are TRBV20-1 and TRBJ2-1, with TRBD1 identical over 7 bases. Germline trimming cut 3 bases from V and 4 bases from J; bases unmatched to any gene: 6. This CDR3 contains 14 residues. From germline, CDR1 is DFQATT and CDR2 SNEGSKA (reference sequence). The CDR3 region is CSARGQGVYNEQFF. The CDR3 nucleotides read TGCAGTGCTAGGGGGCAGGGGGTGTACAATGAGCAGTTCTTC.

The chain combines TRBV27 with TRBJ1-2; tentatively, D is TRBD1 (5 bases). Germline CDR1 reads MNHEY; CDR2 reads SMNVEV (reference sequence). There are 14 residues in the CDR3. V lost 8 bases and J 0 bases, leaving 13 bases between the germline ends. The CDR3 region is CASALGTTNYGYTF. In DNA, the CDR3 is TGTGCCAGCGCCTTGGGGACTACTAACTATGGCTACACCTTC.

The DNA for the CDR3 is TGTGCCAGCAGTGGGACTAGCGTTTACGAGCAGTACTTC. Translated, it gives CASSGTSVYEQYF. The chain recombines TRBV2 with TRBJ2-7, with TRBD2 matching over 9 bases. CDR1 is SNHLY and CDR2 is FYNNEI in the germline V gene. This CDR3 is 13 amino acids long. V shed 4 bases and J 4 bases; nucleotides not matched to a gene: 2.

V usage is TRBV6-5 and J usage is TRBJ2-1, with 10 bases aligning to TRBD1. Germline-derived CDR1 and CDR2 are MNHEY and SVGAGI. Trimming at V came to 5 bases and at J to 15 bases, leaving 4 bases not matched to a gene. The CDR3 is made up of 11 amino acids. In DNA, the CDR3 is TGTGCCAGCAGTGATGGACAGGGGGGGTTCTTC. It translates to CASSDGQGGFF.

Here the CDR3 reads CASSPRPIPPLTSGGLSNEQFF. CDR3 nucleotides: TGTGCCAGCAGCCCTCGACCGATACCACCTCTAACTAGCGGGGGCCTATCTAATGAGCAGTTCTTC. The chain couples TRBV11-1 to TRBJ2-1; TRBD2 matches at 11 bases. Germline assignment: CDR1 SGHAT and CDR2 FQDESV (reference sequence). The CDR3 is 22 residues long. Unmatched junction bases numbered 28, after V lost 5 bases and J lost 7 bases.

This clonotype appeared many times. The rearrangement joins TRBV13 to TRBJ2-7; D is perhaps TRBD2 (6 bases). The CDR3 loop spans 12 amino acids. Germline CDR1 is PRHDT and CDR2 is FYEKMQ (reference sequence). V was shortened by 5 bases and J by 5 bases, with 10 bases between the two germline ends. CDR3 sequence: CASSPWGDEQYF. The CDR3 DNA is TGTGCCAGCAGCCCCTGGGGGGACGAGCAGTACTTC. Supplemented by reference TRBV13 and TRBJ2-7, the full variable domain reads AAGVIQSPRHLIKEKRETATLKCYPIPRHDTVYWYQQGPGQDPQFLISFYEKMQSDKGSIPDRFSAQQFSDYHSELNMSSLELGDSALYFCASSPWGDEQYFGPGTRLTVT.

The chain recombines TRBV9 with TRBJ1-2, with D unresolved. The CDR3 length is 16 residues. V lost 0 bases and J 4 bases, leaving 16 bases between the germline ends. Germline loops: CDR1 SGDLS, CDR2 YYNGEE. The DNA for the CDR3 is TGTGCCAGCAGCGTAGGAGAGTTAGAGCCCCTCTATGGCTACACCTTC. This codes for CASSVGELEPLYGYTF.

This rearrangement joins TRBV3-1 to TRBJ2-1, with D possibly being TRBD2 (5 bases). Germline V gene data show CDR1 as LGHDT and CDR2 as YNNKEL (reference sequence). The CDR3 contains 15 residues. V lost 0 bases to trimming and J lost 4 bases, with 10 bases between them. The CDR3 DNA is TGTGCCAGCAGCCAAGATAAGGGAGCGTACAATGAGCAGTTCTTC. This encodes CASSQDKGAYNEQFF.

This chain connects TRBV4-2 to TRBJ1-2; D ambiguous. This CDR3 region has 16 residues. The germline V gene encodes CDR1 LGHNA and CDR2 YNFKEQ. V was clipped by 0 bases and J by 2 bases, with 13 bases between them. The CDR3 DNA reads TGTGCCAGCAGCCAAGAGGCCCGGGAACCCAACTATGGCTACACCTTC. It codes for CASSQEAREPNYGYTF.

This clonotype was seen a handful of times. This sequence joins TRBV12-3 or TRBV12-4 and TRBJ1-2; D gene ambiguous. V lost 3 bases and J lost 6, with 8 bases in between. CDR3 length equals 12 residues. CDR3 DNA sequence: TGTGCCAGCAGTTTGGTAGGGCATGGCTACACCTTC. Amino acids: CASSLVGHGYTF.

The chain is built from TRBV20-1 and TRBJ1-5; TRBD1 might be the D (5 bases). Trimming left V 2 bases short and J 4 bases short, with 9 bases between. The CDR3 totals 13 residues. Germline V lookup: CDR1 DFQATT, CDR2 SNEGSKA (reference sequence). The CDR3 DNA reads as TGCAGTGCTAGACGGACACCAAATCAGCCCCAGCATTTT. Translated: CSARRTPNQPQHF.

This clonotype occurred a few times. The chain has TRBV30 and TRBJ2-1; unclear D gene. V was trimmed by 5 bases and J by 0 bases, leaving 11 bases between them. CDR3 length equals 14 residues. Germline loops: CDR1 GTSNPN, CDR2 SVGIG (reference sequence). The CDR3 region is CAWDLTGSYNEQFF. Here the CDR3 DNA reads TGTGCCTGGGACCTCACGGGCTCCTACAATGAGCAGTTCTTC.

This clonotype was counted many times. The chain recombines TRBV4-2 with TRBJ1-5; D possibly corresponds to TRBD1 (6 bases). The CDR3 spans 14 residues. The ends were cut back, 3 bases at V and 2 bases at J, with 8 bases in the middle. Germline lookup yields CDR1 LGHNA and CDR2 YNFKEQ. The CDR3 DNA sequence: TGTGCCAGCAGCCATGCAGGGGGCAATCAGCCCCAGCATTTT. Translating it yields CASSHAGGNQPQHF.

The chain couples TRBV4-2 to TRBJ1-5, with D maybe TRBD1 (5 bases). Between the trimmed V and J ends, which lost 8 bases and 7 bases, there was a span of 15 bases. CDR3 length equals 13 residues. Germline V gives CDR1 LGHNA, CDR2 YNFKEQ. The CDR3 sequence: CASGTEGNQPQHF. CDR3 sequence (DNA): TGTGCCAGCGGGACTGAGGGTAACCAGCCCCAGCATTTT.

Here the CDR3 DNA reads TGTGCCAGCGGTAGAAGGGGGGACGGACAGGTGAGCTCTTTCTTT. Its translation is CASGRRGDGQVSSFF. The J gene is TRBJ1-1, the V gene TRBV7-2, with 7 nucleotides matching TRBD1. CDR3 length equals 15 residues. Trimming removed 8 bases from V and 12 bases from J; junction bases left unmatched: 21. Per germline, CDR1 SGHTA and CDR2 FQGNSA. The variable domain in full, completed from reference TRBV7-2 and TRBJ1-1, reads GAGVSQSPSNKVTEKGKDVELRCDPISGHTALYWYRQSLGQGLEFLIYFQGNSAPDKSGLPSDRFSAERTGGSVSTLTIQRTQQEDSAVYLCASGRRGDGQVSSFFGQGTRLTVV.

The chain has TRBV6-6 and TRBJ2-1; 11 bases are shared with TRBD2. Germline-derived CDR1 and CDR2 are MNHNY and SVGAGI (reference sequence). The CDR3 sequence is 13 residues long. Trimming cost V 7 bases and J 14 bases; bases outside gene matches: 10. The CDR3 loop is CASISGVAGGKFF. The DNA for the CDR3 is TGTGCCAGCATATCCGGTGTAGCGGGGGGGAAGTTCTTC.

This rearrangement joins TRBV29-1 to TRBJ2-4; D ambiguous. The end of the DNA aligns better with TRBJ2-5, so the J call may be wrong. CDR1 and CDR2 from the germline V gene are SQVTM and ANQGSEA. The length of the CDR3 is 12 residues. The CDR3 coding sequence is TGCAGCGTTGTTGAGCGACAAGAGACCCAGTACTTC. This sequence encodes CSVVERQETQYF.

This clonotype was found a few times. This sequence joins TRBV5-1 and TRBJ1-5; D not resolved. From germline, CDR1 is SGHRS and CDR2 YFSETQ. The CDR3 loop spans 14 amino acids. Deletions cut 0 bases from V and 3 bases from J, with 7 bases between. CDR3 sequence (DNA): TGCGCCAGCAGCTTGGAGGGAGTCAATCAGCCCCAGCATTTT. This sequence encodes CASSLEGVNQPQHF.

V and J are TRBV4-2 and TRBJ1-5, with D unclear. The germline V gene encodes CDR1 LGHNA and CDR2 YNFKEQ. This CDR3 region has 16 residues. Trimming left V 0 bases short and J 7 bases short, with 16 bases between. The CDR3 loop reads CASSQDGQGFGQPQHF. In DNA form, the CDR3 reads TGTGCCAGCAGCCAAGATGGTCAAGGGTTTGGGCAGCCCCAGCATTTT.

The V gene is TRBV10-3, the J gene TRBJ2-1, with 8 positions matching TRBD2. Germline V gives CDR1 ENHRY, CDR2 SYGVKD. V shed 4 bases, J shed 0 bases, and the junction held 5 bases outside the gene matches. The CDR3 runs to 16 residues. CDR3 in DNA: TGTGCCATCAGTGGCATCGGGACTAGCTCCTACAATGAGCAGTTCTTC. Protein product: CAISGIGTSSYNEQFF.

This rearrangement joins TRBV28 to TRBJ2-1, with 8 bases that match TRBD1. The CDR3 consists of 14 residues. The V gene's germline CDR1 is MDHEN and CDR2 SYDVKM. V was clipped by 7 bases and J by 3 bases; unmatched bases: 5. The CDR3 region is CASKTGVFYNEQFF. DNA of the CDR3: TGTGCCAGCAAGACAGGGGTTTTCTACAATGAGCAGTTCTTC.

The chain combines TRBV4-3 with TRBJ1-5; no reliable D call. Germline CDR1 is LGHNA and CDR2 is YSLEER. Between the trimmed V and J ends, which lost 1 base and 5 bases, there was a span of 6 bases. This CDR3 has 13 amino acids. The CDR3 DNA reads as TGCGCCAGCAGCCAAGGTGGGTATCAGCCCCAGCATTTT. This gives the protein CASSQGGYQPQHF.

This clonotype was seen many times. The CDR3 DNA follows: TGCAGCGTTGAATGGGACAGGGGCTACGAGCAGTACTTC. Amino acids: CSVEWDRGYEQYF. This chain links TRBV29-1 with TRBJ2-7; 10 nucleotides align to TRBD1. From germline, CDR1 is SQVTM and CDR2 ANQGSEA. The CDR3 contains 13 residues. The J segment lost 3 bases and the V segment lost 2 bases, leaving 1 base of the junction unmatched.

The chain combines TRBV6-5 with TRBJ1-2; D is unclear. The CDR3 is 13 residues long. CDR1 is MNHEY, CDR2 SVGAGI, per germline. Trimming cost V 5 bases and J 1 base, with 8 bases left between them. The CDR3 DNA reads TGTGCCAGCAGTCCCGCCCTTAACTATGGCTACACCTTC. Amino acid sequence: CASSPALNYGYTF.

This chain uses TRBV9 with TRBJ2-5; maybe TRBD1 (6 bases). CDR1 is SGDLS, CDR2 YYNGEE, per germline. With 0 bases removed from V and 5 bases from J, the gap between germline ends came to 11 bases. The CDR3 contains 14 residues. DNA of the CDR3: TGTGCCAGCAGCGTAGCAGGGGAGTGGGAGACCCAGTACTTC. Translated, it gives CASSVAGEWETQYF.

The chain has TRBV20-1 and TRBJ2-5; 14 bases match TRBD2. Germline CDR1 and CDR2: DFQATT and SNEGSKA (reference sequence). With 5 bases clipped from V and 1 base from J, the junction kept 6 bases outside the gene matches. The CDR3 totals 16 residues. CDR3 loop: CSAAGTSGGSQETQYF. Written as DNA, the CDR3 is TGCAGTGCTGCCGGGACTAGCGGGGGATCCCAAGAGACCCAGTACTTC.

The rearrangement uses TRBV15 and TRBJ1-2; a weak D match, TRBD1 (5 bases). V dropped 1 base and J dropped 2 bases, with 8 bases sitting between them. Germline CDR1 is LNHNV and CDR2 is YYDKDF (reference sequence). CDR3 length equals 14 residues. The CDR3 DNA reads TGTGCCACCAGCAGAGTAGGGGACAACTATGGCTACACCTTC. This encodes CATSRVGDNYGYTF.